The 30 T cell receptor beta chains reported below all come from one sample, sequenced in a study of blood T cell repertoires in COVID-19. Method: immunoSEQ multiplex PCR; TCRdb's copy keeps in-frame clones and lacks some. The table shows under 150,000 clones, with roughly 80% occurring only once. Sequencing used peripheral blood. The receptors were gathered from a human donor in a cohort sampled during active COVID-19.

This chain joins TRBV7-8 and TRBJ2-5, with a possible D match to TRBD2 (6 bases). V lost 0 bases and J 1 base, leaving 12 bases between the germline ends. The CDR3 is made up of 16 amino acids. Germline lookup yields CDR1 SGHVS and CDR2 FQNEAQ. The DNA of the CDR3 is TGTGCCAGCAGCTTAGCGGGGGGTGAACGCCAAGAGACCCAGTACTTC. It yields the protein CASSLAGGERQETQYF.

The CDR3 sequence is CASSPSGQGGEKLFF. DNA for the CDR3: TGTGCCAGCAGTCCCTCGGGACAGGGAGGTGAAAAACTGTTTTTT. The chain uses TRBV27 and TRBJ1-4; 9 positions agree with TRBD1. Unmatched junction bases numbered 8, after V lost 5 bases and J lost 7 bases. This CDR3 has 15 amino acids. CDR1 is MNHEY, CDR2 SMNVEV, per germline (reference sequence).

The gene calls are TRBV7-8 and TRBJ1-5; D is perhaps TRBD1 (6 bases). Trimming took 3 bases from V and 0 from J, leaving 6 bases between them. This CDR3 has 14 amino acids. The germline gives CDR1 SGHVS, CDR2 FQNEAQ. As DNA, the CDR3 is TGTGCCAGCAGCTTGGACAGTAGCAATCAGCCCCAGCATTTT. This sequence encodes CASSLDSSNQPQHF.

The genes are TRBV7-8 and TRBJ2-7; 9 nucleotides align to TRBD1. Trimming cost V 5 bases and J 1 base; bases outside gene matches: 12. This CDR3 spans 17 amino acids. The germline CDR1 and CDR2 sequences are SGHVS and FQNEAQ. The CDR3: CASSPRDRDERSYEQYF. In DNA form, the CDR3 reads TGTGCCAGCAGCCCCCGGGACAGGGACGAAAGATCCTACGAGCAGTACTTC.

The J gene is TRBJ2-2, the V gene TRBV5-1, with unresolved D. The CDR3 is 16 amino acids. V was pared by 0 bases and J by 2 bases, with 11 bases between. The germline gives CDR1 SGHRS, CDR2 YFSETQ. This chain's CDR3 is CASSLEPGHNTGELFF. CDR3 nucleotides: TGCGCCAGCAGCTTGGAACCGGGTCACAACACCGGGGAGCTGTTTTTT.

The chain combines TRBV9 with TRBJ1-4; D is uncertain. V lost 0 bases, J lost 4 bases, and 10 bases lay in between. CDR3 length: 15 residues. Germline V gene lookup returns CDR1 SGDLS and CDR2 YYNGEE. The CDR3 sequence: CASSVVAGFNEKLFF. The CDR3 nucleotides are TGTGCCAGCAGCGTAGTGGCAGGTTTTAATGAAAAACTGTTTTTT. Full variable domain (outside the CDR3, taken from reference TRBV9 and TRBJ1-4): DSGVTQTPKHLITATGQRVTLRCSPRSGDLSVYWYQQSLDQGLQFLIQYYNGEERAKGNILERFSAQQFPDLHSELNLSSLELGDSALYFCASSVVAGFNEKLFFGSGTQLSVL.

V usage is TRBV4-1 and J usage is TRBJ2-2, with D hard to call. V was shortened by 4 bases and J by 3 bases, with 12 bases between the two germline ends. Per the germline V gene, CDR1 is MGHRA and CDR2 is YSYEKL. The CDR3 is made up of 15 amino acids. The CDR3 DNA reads TGCGCCAGCAGCCGGGCCGAGTTAGACACCGGGGAGCTGTTTTTT. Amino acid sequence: CASSRAELDTGELFF.

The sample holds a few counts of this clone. CDR3 protein: CASSLPGYEQYF. DNA for the CDR3: TGTGCCAGCAGTTTACCCGGCTACGAGCAGTACTTC. The chain has TRBV27 and TRBJ2-7, with unresolved D. CDR1 and CDR2 from the germline V gene are MNHEY and SMNVEV (reference sequence). The ends were cut back, 2 bases at V and 3 bases at J, with 5 bases in the middle. The length of the CDR3 is 12 residues.

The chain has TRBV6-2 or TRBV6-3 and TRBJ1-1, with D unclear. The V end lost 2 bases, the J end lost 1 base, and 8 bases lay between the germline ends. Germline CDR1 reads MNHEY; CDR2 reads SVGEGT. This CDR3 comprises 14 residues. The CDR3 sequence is CASSYLTGNTEAFF. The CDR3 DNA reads TGTGCCAGCAGTTACCTGACGGGGAACACTGAAGCTTTCTTT.

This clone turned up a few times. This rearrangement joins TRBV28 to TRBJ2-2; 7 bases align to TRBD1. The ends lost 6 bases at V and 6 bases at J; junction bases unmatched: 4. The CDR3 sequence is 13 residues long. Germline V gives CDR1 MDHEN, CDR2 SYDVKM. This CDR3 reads CASSATGPGELFF. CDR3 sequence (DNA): TGTGCCAGCAGCGCGACAGGGCCCGGGGAGCTGTTTTTT.

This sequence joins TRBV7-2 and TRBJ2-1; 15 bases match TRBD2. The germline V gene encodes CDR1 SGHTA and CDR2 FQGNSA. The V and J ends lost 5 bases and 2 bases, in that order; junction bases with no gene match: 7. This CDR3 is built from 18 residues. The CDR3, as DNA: TGTGCCAGCAGCGGAGCCCGGACTAGCGGGGGGGCCTACAATGAGCAGTTCTTC. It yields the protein CASSGARTSGGAYNEQFF.

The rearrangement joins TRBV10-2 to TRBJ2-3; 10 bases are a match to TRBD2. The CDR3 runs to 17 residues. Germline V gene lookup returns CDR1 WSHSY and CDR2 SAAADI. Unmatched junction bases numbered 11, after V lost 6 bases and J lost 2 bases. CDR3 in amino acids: CASRPPGLAIPTDTQYF. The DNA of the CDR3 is TGCGCCAGCAGGCCCCCGGGACTAGCGATTCCCACAGATACGCAGTATTTT.

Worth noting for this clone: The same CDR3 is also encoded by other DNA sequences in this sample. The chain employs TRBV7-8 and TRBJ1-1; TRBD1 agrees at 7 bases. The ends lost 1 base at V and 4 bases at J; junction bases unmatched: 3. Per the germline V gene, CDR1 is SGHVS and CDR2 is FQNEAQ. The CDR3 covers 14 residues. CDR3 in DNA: TGTGCCAGCAGCTTAGTAGGGGGCGGCACTGAAGCTTTCTTT. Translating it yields CASSLVGGGTEAFF.

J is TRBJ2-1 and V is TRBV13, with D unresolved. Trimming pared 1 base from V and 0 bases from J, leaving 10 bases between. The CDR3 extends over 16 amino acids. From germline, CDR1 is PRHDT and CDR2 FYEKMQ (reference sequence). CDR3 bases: TGTGCCAGCAGCTTAGCACTTTGGAGCTCCTACAATGAGCAGTTCTTC. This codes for CASSLALWSSYNEQFF.

The CDR3 DNA is TGTGCCAGCAGGGGACAGCCACAAGAGACCCAGTACTTC. It yields the protein CASRGQPQETQYF. The chain couples TRBV28 to TRBJ2-5; TRBD1 matches 7 bases. J gave up 2 bases and V 6 bases, and 3 bases lay outside the gene matches. The CDR3 is 13 amino acids. From germline, CDR1 is MDHEN and CDR2 SYDVKM.

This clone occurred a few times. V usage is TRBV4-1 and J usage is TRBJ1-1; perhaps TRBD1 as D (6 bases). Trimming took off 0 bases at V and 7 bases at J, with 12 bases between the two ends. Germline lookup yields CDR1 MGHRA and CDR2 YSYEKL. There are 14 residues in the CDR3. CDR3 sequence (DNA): TGCGCCAGCAGCCAAGATAAAGGGACACTTGAAGCTTTCTTT. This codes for CASSQDKGTLEAFF.

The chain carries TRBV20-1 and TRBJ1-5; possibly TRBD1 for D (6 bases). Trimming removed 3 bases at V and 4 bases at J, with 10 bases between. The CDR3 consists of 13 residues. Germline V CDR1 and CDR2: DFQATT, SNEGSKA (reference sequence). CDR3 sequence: CSASKGGNQPQHF. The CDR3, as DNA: TGCAGTGCTAGTAAGGGGGGGAATCAGCCCCAGCATTTT.

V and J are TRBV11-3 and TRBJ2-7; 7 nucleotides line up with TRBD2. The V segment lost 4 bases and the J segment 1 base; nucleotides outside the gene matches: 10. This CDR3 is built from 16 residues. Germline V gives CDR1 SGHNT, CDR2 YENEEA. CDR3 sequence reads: CASSSTGWEGSYEQYF. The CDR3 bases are TGTGCCAGCAGCTCAACAGGTTGGGAGGGTTCCTACGAGCAGTACTTC.

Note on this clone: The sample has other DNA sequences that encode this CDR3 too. CDR3 region: CASSSTGSYEQYF. CDR3 nucleotides: TGTGCCAGCAGTTCGACAGGGAGCTACGAGCAGTACTTC. The V gene is TRBV12-3 or TRBV12-4, the J gene TRBJ2-7; 7 bases map to TRBD1. This CDR3 has 13 residues. V was clipped by 4 bases and J by 3 bases; unmatched bases: 3.

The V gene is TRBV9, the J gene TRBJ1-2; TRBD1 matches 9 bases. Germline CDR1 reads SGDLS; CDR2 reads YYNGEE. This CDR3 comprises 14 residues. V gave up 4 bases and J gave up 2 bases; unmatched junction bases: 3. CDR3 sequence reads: CASSPGQGNYGYTF. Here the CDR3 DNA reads TGTGCCAGCAGCCCAGGACAGGGGAACTATGGCTACACCTTC. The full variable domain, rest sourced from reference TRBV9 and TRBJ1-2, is DSGVTQTPKHLITATGQRVTLRCSPRSGDLSVYWYQQSLDQGLQFLIQYYNGEERAKGNILERFSAQQFPDLHSELNLSSLELGDSALYFCASSPGQGNYGYTFGSGTRLTVV.

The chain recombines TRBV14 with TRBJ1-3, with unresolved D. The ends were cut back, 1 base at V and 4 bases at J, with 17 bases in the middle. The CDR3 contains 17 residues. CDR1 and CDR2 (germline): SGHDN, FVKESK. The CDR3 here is CASSQGAPAGPGNTIYF. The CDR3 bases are TGTGCCAGCAGCCAAGGTGCCCCGGCGGGCCCCGGAAACACCATATATTTT.

CDR3 protein: CASSPSRSNQPQHF. Here the CDR3 DNA reads TGTGCCAGCTCACCATCCCGGAGCAATCAGCCCCAGCATTTT. The rearrangement links TRBV18 to TRBJ1-5, with D hard to call. Germline V gives CDR1 KGHSH, CDR2 LQKENI. This CDR3 region has 14 residues. V gave up 2 bases and J gave up 1 base, with 6 bases separating them.

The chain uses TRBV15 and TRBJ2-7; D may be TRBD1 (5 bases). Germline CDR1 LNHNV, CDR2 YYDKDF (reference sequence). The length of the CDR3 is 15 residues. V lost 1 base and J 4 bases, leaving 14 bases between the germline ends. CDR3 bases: TGTGCCACCAGCAGAGGAAACAGGAGAGATTACGAGCAGTACTTC. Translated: CATSRGNRRDYEQYF.

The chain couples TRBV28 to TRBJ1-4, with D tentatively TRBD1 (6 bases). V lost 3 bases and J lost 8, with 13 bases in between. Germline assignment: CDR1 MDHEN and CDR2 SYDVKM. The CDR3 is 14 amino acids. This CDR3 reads CASSLGGAREKLFF. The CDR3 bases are TGTGCCAGCAGTTTGGGGGGGGCGCGGGAAAAACTGTTTTTT.

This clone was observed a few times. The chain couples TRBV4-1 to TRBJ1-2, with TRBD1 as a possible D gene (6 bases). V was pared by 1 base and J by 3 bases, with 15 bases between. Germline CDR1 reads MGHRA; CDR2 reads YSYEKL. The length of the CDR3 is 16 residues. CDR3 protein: CASSQGPQGGDYGYTF. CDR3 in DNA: TGCGCCAGCAGCCAAGGCCCTCAAGGGGGGGACTATGGCTACACCTTC.

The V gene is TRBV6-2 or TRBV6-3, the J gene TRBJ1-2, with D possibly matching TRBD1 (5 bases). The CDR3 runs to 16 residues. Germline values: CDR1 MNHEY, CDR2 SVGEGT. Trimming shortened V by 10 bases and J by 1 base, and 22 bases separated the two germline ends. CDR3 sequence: CATSSLDSTVNYGYTF. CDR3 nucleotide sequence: TGTGCCACCAGCTCTCTTGATTCGACAGTTAACTATGGCTACACCTTC.

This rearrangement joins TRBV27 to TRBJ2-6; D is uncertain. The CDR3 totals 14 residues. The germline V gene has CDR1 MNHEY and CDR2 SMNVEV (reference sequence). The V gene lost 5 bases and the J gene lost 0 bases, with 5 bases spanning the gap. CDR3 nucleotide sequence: TGTGCCAGCAGTCTAAACTCTGGGGCCAACGTCCTGACTTTC. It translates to CASSLNSGANVLTF. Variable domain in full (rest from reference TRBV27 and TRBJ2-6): EAQVTQNPRYLITVTGKKLTVTCSQNMNHEYMSWYRQDPGLGLRQIYYSMNVEVTDKGDVPEGYKVSRKEKRNFPLILESPSPNQTSLYFCASSLNSGANVLTFGAGSRLTVL.

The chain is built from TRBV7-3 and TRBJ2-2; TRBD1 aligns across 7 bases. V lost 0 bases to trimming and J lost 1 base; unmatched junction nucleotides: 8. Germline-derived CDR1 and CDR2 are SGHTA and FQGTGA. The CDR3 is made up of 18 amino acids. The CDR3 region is CASSLTPGRTGNTGELFF. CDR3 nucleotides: TGTGCCAGCAGCTTAACCCCTGGAAGGACAGGGAACACCGGGGAGCTGTTTTTT.

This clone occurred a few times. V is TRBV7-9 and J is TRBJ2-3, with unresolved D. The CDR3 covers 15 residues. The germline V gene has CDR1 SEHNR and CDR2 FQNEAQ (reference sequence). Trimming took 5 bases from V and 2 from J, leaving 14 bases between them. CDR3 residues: CASSTTGSVTDTQYF. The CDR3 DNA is TGTGCCAGCAGCACCACCGGGTCGGTCACAGATACGCAGTATTTT.

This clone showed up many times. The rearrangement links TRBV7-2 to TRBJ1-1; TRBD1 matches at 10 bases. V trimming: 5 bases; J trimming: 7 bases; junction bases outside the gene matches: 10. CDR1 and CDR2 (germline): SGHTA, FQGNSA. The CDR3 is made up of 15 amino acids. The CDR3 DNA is TGTGCCAGCAGCGTCGGACAGGGGGAGTTAAATGAAGCTTTCTTT. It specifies CASSVGQGELNEAFF.